This T cell receptor (beta chain) was sequenced during a study of T cell responses to AZD1222 COVID-19 vaccine. Data came from immunoSEQ multiplex PCR; TCRdb stores just in-frame clones and leaves some out. The repertoire includes 150,000 to 200,000 clones, 90% to 95% of them detected once, and roughly 5% sits in the top ten. Comments on this clone: Its antigen is unidentified.

Study-level findings and limits: Two doses of AZD1222 preceded a rise in Spike-specific TCR breadth and depth.

The V gene's germline CDR1 is LNHDA and CDR2 SQIVND (reference sequence). V was trimmed by 5 bases and J by 3 bases, leaving 8 bases between them. The CDR3 spans 13 residues. V usage is TRBV19 and J usage is TRBJ1-5; D is ambiguous. This TCR was sampled from an adult who received the AZD1222 COVID-19 vaccine. The source material was peripheral blood, sampled 28 days after the second AZD1222 dose. The CDR3 DNA sequence: TGTGCCAGTAGTGTGGACGACAATCAGCCCCAGCATTTT. This gives the protein CASSVDDNQPQHF.